This TCR beta chain was profiled in a study of shared clonotypes between healthy human individuals. Study conclusions and caveats: Only blood was sampled; tissue repertoires likely differ.

This clone appeared a single time. Its antigen remains unidentified. This CDR3 has 10 residues. Germline-derived CDR1 and CDR2 are SNHLY and FYNNEI. Deletions cut 5 bases from V and 4 bases from J, with 3 bases between. Healthy HIV-negative adults with no recent acute infections or vaccinations were recruited as donors. Unsorted samples drew genomic DNA from 85 million to 90 million PBMCs. Produced via immunoSEQ multiplex PCR; TCRdb's table is partial and in-frame only. The profile shows about 490,000 clones, 65% to 80% of them singletons. Material for sequencing was PBMCs. The source of this sequence is a woman in her thirties or forties in good health. Some clones in this sample may be carry-over from other donors' samples. V and J are TRBV2 and TRBJ2-7; no definite D call. CDR3 DNA: TGTGCCAGCAGTAGATACGAGCAGTACTTC. It translates to CASSRYEQYF. Variable domain in full (rest from reference TRBV2 and TRBJ2-7): EPEVTQTPSHQVTQMGQEVILRCVPISNHLYFYWYRQILGQKVEFLVSFYNNEISEKSEIFDDQFSVERPDGSNFTLKIRSTKLEDSAMYFCASSRYEQYFGPGTRLTVT.